Below are 11 T cell receptor beta chains sequenced from a single sample in a study of fetal regulatory T cell absence and autoimmunity. Produced via immunoSEQ multiplex PCR; TCRdb's table is partial and in-frame only. The sample consists of about 95,000 clones, approximately 75% of them appearing once. Sequencing was carried out using pancreas tissue. Receptor source: a male donor with IPEX syndrome.

The chain joins TRBV18 to TRBJ1-2; the D is unclear. Germline V gene data show CDR1 as KGHSH and CDR2 as LQKENI. V gave up 1 base and J gave up 0 bases, with 6 bases separating them. The CDR3 length is 14 residues. In DNA, the CDR3 is TGTGCCAGCTCACCACTAGGAGCTAACTATGGCTACACCTTC. This codes for CASSPLGANYGYTF.

The chain combines TRBV9 with TRBJ2-7, with 9 bases that match TRBD1. Germline CDR1 reads SGDLS; CDR2 reads YYNGEE. CDR3 length: 15 residues. The V gene end was trimmed by 4 bases and the J gene end by 3 bases; junction bases not matched to a gene: 8. CDR3: CASSLRQGGYYEQYF. CDR3 in DNA: TGTGCCAGCAGCCTCAGACAGGGGGGGTACTACGAGCAGTACTTC.

The chain has TRBV5-6 and TRBJ1-2; D is uncertain. V was shortened by 0 bases and J by 2 bases, with 5 bases between the two germline ends. The germline V gene encodes CDR1 SGHDT and CDR2 YYEEEE. The CDR3 sequence is 13 residues long. CDR3 DNA sequence: TGTGCCAGCAGCTTGGGATCAAACTATGGCTACACCTTC. Translated, it gives CASSLGSNYGYTF.

The chain joins TRBV10-2 to TRBJ1-2; no definite D call. The CDR3 covers 13 residues. The germline CDR1 and CDR2 sequences are WSHSY and SAAADI. Trimming left V 1 base short and J 6 bases short, with 9 bases between. The DNA for the CDR3 is TGCGCCAGCAGTGAGTGGACGGCGGATGGCTACACCTTC. Its translation: CASSEWTADGYTF.

This chain links TRBV7-2 with TRBJ2-7; weak D call: TRBD2 (6 bases). The CDR3 is 16 amino acids. The germline V gene has CDR1 SGHTA and CDR2 FQGNSA. The V and J ends lost 1 base and 3 bases respectively, with 16 bases between them. In nucleotides, the CDR3 is TGTGCCAGCAGCTTAGGGTCCGAAGCGGGTTACTACGAGCAGTACTTC. Protein product: CASSLGSEAGYYEQYF.

V usage is TRBV7-9 and J usage is TRBJ1-3; D not certain. The CDR3 sequence is 15 residues long. Germline CDR1 SEHNR, CDR2 FQNEAQ (reference sequence). V gave up 8 bases and J gave up 0 bases, with 14 bases separating them. CDR3 region: CASGQKGPSGNTIYF. CDR3 coding DNA: TGTGCCAGCGGGCAGAAGGGCCCCTCTGGAAACACCATATATTTT.

The chain links TRBV27 to TRBJ2-5, with D perhaps assigned TRBD1 or TRBD2 (5 bases each). This CDR3 comprises 16 residues. Germline V CDR1 and CDR2: MNHEY, SMNVEV (reference sequence). Deletions cut 2 bases from V and 5 bases from J, with 18 bases between. DNA of the CDR3: TGTGCCAGCAGTTTAGTAAGGCAGGGAGTAGGGGAGACCCAGTACTTC. It codes for CASSLVRQGVGETQYF.

This chain links TRBV19 with TRBJ1-5; D possibly corresponds to TRBD1 (6 bases). This CDR3 region has 15 residues. Germline CDR1 is LNHDA and CDR2 is SQIVND (reference sequence). V was trimmed by 6 bases and J by 5 bases, leaving 17 bases between them. The CDR3 nucleotides read TGTGCCAGTAGCCCTGGGAGGGGGGGACATCAGCCCCAGCATTTT. Protein sequence: CASSPGRGGHQPQHF.

As concerns this clone: The sample carries other DNA sequences with the same CDR3. The chain has TRBV9 and TRBJ1-2; 7 bases match TRBD1. V was clipped by 3 bases and J by 4 bases; unmatched bases: 0. Germline assignment: CDR1 SGDLS and CDR2 YYNGEE. This CDR3 is 12 amino acids long. CDR3 region: CASSDRGYGYTF. CDR3 bases: TGTGCCAGCAGCGACAGGGGCTATGGCTACACCTTC.

The chain is built from TRBV2 and TRBJ2-3; 9 nucleotides align to TRBD2. There are 15 residues in the CDR3. The V segment lost 11 bases and the J segment 2 bases; nucleotides outside the gene matches: 11. From germline, CDR1 is SNHLY and CDR2 FYNNEI. CDR3 DNA sequence: TGTGCCGGGGTGGGGGCTAGCGGGACCACAGATACGCAGTATTTT. Residues: CAGVGASGTTDTQYF. Full variable domain (missing parts from reference TRBV2 and TRBJ2-3): EPEVTQTPSHQVTQMGQEVILRCVPISNHLYFYWYRQILGQKVEFLVSFYNNEISEKSEIFDDQFSVERPDGSNFTLKIRSTKLEDSAMYFCAGVGASGTTDTQYFGPGTRLTVL.

The chain joins TRBV7-9 to TRBJ2-7, with D possibly matching TRBD2 (6 bases). Deletions cut 5 bases from V and 7 bases from J, with 21 bases between. In germline, CDR1 is SEHNR, CDR2 FQNEAQ (reference sequence). The length of the CDR3 is 15 residues. The CDR3 protein is CASSPRGSWGVEQYF. CDR3 nucleotide sequence: TGTGCCAGCAGCCCCCGGGGATCCTGGGGGGTAGAGCAGTACTTC.